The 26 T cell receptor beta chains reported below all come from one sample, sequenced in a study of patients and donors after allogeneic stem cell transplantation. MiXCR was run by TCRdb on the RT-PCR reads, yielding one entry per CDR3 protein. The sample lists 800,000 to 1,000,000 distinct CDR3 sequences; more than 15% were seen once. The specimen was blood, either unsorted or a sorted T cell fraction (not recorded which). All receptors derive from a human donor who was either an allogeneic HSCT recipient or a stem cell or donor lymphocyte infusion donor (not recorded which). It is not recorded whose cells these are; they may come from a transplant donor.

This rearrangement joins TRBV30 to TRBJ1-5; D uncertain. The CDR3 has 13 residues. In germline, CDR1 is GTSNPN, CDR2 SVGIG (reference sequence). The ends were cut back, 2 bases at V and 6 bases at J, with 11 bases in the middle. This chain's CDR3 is CAWSRDRSQPQHF. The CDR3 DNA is TGTGCCTGGAGTCGGGATCGCAGTCAGCCCCAGCATTTT.

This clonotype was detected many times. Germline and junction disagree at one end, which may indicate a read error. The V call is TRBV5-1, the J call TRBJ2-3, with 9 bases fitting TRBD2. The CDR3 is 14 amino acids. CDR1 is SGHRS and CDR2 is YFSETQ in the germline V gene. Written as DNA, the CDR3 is TGTGCCAGCAGCTTAGCGGGGGACACAGATACGCAGTATTTT. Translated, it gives CASSLAGDTDTQYF.

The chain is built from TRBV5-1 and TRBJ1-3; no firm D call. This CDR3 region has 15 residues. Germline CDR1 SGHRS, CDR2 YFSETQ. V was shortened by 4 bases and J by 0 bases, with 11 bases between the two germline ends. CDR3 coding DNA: TGCGCCAGCAGCCGGGCAGCCCGCTCTGGAAACACCATATATTTT. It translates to CASSRAARSGNTIYF.

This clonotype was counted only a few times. The CDR3 is CASSLAELTAQSTLHF. The CDR3 coding sequence is TGCGCCAGCAGCTTGGCCGAATTGACGGCTCAATCAACCCTCCACTTT. The chain couples TRBV5-1 to TRBJ1-6; D not resolved. V lost 0 bases and J lost 14, with 21 bases in between. Germline assignment: CDR1 SGHRS and CDR2 YFSETQ. The CDR3 consists of 16 residues.

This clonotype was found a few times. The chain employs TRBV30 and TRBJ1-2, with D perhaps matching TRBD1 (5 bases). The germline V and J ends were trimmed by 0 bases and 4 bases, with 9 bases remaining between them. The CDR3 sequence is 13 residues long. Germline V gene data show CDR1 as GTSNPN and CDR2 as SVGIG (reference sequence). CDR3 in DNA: TGTGCCTGGAGTGTACGGGGCATCTATGGCTACACCTTC. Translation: CAWSVRGIYGYTF.

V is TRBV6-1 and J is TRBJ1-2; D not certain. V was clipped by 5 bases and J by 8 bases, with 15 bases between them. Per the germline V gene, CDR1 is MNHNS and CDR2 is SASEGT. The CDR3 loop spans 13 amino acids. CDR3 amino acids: CASSPPGQRGYTF. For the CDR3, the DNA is TGTGCCAGCAGTCCCCCGGGCCAGAGGGGCTACACCTTC.

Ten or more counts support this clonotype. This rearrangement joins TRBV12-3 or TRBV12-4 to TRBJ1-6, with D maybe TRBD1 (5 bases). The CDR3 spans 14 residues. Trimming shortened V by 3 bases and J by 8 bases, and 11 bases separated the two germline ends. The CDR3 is CASSFSRVDSPLHF. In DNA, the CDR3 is TGTGCCAGCAGTTTCTCCAGGGTTGATTCACCCCTCCACTTT.

In nucleotides, the CDR3 is TGCGCCAGCAGCTCCATGACAGGGACTGAAGCTTTCTTT. Its protein is CASSSMTGTEAFF. The rearrangement joins TRBV5-1 to TRBJ1-1; 7 bases agree with TRBD1. The V and J ends lost 3 bases and 5 bases, in that order; junction bases with no gene match: 4. The germline gives CDR1 SGHRS, CDR2 YFSETQ. This CDR3 is 13 amino acids long.

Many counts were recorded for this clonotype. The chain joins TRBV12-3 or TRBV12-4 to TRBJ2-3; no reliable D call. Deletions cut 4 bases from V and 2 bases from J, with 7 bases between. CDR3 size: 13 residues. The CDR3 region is CASSSLSTDTQYF. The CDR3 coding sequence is TGTGCCAGCAGTTCACTCTCCACAGATACGCAGTATTTT.

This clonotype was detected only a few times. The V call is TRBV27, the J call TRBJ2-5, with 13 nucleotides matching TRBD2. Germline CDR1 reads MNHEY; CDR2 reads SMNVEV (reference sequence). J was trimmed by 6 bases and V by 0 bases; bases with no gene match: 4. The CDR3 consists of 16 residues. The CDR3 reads CASSLSTSGGTKTQYF. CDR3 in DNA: TGTGCCAGCAGTTTATCGACTAGCGGGGGGACAAAGACCCAGTACTTC.

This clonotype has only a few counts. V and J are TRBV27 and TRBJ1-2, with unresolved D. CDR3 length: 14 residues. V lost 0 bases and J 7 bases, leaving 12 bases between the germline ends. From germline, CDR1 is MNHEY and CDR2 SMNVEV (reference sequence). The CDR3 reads CASSLSNLVGGYTF. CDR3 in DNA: TGTGCCAGCAGTTTATCGAATTTGGTGGGTGGCTACACCTTC.

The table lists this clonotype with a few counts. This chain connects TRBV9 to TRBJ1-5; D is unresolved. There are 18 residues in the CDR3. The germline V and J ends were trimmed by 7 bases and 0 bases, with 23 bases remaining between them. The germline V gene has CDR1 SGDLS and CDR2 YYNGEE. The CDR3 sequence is CASRRGPPLLYSNQPQHF. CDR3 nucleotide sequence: TGTGCCAGCCGACGAGGGCCGCCGCTGCTTTATAGCAATCAGCCCCAGCATTTT.

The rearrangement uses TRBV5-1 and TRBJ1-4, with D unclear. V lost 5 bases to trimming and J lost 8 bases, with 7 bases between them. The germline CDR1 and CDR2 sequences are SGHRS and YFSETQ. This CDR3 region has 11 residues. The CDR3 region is CASRSGEKLFF. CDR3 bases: TGCGCCAGCAGGTCGGGGGAAAAACTGTTTTTT.

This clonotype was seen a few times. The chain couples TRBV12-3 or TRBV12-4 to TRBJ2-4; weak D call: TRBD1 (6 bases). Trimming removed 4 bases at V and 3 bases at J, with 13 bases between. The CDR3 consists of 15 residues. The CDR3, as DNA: TGTGCCAGCAGTTCCGACAGGCAAAACAAAAACATTCAGTACTTC. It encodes CASSSDRQNKNIQYF.

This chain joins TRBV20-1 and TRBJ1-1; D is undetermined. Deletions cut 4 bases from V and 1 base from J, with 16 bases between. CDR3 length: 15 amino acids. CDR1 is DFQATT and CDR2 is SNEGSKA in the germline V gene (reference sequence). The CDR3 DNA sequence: TGCAGTGCTACATGGAGGGCGGCGGGGAACACTGAAGCTTTCTTT. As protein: CSATWRAAGNTEAFF.

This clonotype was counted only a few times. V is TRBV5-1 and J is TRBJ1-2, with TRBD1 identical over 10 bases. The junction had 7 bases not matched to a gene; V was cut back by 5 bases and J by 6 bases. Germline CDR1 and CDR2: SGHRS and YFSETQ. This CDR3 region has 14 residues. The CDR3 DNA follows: TGCGCCAGCAGGGCCGGGACAGGGGTTCATGGCTACACCTTC. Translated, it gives CASRAGTGVHGYTF.

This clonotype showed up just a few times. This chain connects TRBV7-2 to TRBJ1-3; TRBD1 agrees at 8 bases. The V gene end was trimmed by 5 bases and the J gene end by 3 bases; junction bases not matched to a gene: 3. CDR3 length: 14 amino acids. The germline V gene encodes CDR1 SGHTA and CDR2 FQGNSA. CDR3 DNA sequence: TGTGCCAGCAGCCCGGGACAGGTTGGAAACACCATATATTTT. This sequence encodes CASSPGQVGNTIYF.

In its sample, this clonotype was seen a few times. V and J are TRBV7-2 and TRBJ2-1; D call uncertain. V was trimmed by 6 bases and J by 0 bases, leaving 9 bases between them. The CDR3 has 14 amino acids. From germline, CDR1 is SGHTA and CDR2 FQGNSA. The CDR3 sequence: CASRPPSSYNEQFF. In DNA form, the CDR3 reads TGTGCCAGCAGGCCCCCGAGCTCCTACAATGAGCAGTTCTTC.

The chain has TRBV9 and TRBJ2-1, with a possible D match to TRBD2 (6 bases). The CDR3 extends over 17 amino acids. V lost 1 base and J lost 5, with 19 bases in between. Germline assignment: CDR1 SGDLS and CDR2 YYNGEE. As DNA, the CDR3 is TGTGCCAGCAGCGTACAACCCCCCGGAGGGAGCAACAATGAGCAGTTCTTC. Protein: CASSVQPPGGSNNEQFF.

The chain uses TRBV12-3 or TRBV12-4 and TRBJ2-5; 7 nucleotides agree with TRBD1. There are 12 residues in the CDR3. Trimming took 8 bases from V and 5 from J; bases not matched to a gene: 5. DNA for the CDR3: TGTGCCAGCCAGGGGGTCGTGGAGACCCAGTACTTC. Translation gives CASQGVVETQYF.

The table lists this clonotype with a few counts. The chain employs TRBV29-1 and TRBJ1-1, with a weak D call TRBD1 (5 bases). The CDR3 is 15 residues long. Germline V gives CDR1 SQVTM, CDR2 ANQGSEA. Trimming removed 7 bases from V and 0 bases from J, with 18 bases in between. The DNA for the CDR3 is TGCAGCGCCAAACCGTTCAGGGTTATGAACACTGAAGCTTTCTTT. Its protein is CSAKPFRVMNTEAFF.

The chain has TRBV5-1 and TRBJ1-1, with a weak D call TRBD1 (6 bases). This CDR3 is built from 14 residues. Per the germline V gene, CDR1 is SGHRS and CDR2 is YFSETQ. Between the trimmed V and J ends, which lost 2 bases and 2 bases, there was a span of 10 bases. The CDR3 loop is CASSFRDTNTEAFF. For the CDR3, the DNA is TGCGCCAGCAGCTTCCGGGACACCAACACTGAAGCTTTCTTT. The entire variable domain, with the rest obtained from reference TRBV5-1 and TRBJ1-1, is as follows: KAGVTQTPRYLIKTRGQQVTLSCSPISGHRSVSWYQQTPGQGLQFLFEYFSETQRNKGNFPGRFSGRQFSNSRSEMNVSTLELGDSALYLCASSFRDTNTEAFFGQGTRLTVV.

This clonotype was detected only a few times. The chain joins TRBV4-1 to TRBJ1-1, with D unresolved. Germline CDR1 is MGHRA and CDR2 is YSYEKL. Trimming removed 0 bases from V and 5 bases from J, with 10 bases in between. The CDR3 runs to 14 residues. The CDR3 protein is CASSQDQTRTEAFF. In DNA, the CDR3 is TGCGCCAGCAGCCAAGATCAAACACGAACTGAAGCTTTCTTT.

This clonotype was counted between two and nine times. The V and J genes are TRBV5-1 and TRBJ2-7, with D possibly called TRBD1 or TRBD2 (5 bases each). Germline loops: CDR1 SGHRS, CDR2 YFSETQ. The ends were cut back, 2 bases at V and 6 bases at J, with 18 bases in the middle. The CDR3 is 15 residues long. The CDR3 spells CASSFDLPPGTEQYF. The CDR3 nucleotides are TGCGCCAGCAGCTTTGATCTCCCTCCAGGGACCGAGCAGTACTTC. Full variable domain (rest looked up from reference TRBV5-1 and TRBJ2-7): KAGVTQTPRYLIKTRGQQVTLSCSPISGHRSVSWYQQTPGQGLQFLFEYFSETQRNKGNFPGRFSGRQFSNSRSEMNVSTLELGDSALYLCASSFDLPPGTEQYFGPGTRLTVT.

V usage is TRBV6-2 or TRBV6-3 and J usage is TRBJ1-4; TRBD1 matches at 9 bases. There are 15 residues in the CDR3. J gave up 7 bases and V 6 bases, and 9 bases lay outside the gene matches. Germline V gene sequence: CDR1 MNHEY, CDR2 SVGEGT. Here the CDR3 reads CASRRPGTGSEKLFF. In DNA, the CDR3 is TGTGCCAGCAGAAGACCCGGGACAGGGAGTGAAAAACTGTTTTTT.

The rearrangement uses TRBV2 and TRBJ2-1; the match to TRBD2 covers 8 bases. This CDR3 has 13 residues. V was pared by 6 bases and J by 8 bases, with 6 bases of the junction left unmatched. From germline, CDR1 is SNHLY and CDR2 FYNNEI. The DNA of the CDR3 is TGTGCCAGCAGCAAGGGACTAGTTGATGAGCAGTTCTTC. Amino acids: CASSKGLVDEQFF.